These 19 T cell receptor beta chains originate from one sample sequenced in a study of cytomegalovirus exposure and HLA in healthy donors. The PCR employed 60 Vbeta primers together with 13 Jbeta primers. Clones were read by immunoSEQ multiplex PCR, and TCRdb kept only the in-frame ones, dropping some. This sample carries just over 150,000 clones, about 80% of them seen once, and the ten largest clones take 0.85% to 1%. The sequencing sample was made of PBMCs. The receptor set was obtained from a woman aged 50 to 60 in good health and CMV-seropositive.

The V call is TRBV29-1, the J call TRBJ2-4; D is unclear. The germline V gene has CDR1 SQVTM and CDR2 ANQGSEA. Trimming pared 4 bases from V and 7 bases from J, leaving 8 bases between. The CDR3 is 11 amino acids. CDR3 bases: TGCAGCGTTGTCAGAGGCAACATTCAGTACTTC. Its protein is CSVVRGNIQYF.

The rearrangement joins TRBV7-8 to TRBJ1-1, with TRBD1 identical over 7 bases. Per the germline V gene, CDR1 is SGHVS and CDR2 is FQNEAQ. This CDR3 is built from 15 residues. Trimming took 7 bases from V and 5 from J; bases not matched to a gene: 13. CDR3 DNA: TGTGCCAGCATTTCCTCGACAGGGCAGCGGACTGAAGCTTTCTTT. It yields the protein CASISSTGQRTEAFF.

This clone was seen only a few times. The rearrangement joins TRBV9 to TRBJ2-7; 8 bases are a match to TRBD2. V was clipped by 0 bases and J by 7 bases; unmatched bases: 9. The V gene's germline CDR1 is SGDLS and CDR2 YYNGEE. This CDR3 has 15 residues. The CDR3 bases are TGTGCCAGCAGCGTAGGTAACGGGAGGGCCGAGGAGCAGTACTTC. Protein sequence: CASSVGNGRAEEQYF.

The chain combines TRBV6-1 with TRBJ2-1, with TRBD1 matching 7 bases. V shed 1 base and J 5 bases; nucleotides not matched to a gene: 11. Germline V gene lookup returns CDR1 MNHNS and CDR2 SASEGT. The CDR3 sequence is 17 residues long. The CDR3 DNA reads TGTGCCAGCAGTGAAGTGACGTGGGACAGCTTAAACAATGAGCAGTTCTTC. Residues: CASSEVTWDSLNNEQFF.

The chain uses TRBV27 and TRBJ1-2; 10 positions match TRBD1. J gave up 4 bases and V 8 bases, and 7 bases lay outside the gene matches. The germline CDR1 and CDR2 sequences are MNHEY and SMNVEV (reference sequence). The CDR3 is 14 amino acids. This CDR3 is CASGGTGAGYGYTF. CDR3 nucleotides: TGTGCCAGCGGAGGGACAGGGGCTGGCTATGGCTACACCTTC.

The CDR3 sequence is CASSVGPLDEQFF. The DNA of the CDR3 is TGTGCCAGCAGCGTAGGTCCCCTCGATGAGCAGTTCTTC. The rearrangement joins TRBV9 to TRBJ2-1; no definite D call. The germline V and J ends were trimmed by 0 bases and 8 bases, with 9 bases remaining between them. Germline CDR1 reads SGDLS; CDR2 reads YYNGEE. The CDR3 totals 13 residues.

This chain connects TRBV4-2 to TRBJ2-7; 7 nucleotides match TRBD2. Germline-derived CDR1 and CDR2 are LGHNA and YNFKEQ. J gave up 4 bases and V 4 bases, and 4 bases lay outside the gene matches. This CDR3 has 13 amino acids. The CDR3 spells CASSRAGSYEQYF. Written as DNA, the CDR3 is TGTGCCAGCAGCCGAGCGGGATCTTACGAGCAGTACTTC.

This chain uses TRBV4-1 with TRBJ1-1, with D maybe TRBD1 (6 bases). Trimming removed 3 bases at V and 0 bases at J, with 11 bases between. CDR1 is MGHRA, CDR2 YSYEKL, per germline. CDR3 length: 15 residues. The CDR3 is CASSQVDRLNTEAFF. The CDR3 DNA sequence: TGCGCCAGCAGCCAGGTAGACAGGCTGAACACTGAAGCTTTCTTT.

The rearrangement uses TRBV15 and TRBJ1-2, with D tentatively TRBD1 (6 bases). Trimming pared 4 bases from V and 3 bases from J, leaving 12 bases between. The CDR3 is 14 amino acids. Germline CDR1 LNHNV, CDR2 YYDKDF (reference sequence). CDR3 sequence: CATSIRGPDYGYTF. CDR3 bases: TGTGCCACCAGCATCAGGGGACCTGACTATGGCTACACCTTC. Variable domain in full (rest from reference TRBV15 and TRBJ1-2): DAMVIQNPRYQVTQFGKPVTLSCSQTLNHNVMYWYQQKSSQAPKLLFHYYDKDFNNEADTPDNFQSRRPNTSFCFLDIRSPGLGDTAMYLCATSIRGPDYGYTFGSGTRLTVV.

The chain combines TRBV15 with TRBJ1-5, with 10 bases matching TRBD1. Germline CDR1 reads LNHNV; CDR2 reads YYDKDF (reference sequence). V shed 3 bases, J shed 1 base, and the junction held 0 bases outside the gene matches. The CDR3 covers 15 residues. CDR3 sequence (DNA): TGTGCCACCAGCAGGGACAGGGGGAGCAATCAGCCCCAGCATTTT. It yields the protein CATSRDRGSNQPQHF.

The V and J genes are TRBV18 and TRBJ1-3; D is perhaps TRBD1 (6 bases). Germline V CDR1 and CDR2: KGHSH, LQKENI. This CDR3 comprises 18 residues. V lost 3 bases and J 0 bases, leaving 18 bases between the germline ends. CDR3 DNA sequence: TGTGCCAGCTCACCCATTGGATACAGGACAGACTCTGGAAACACCATATATTTT. Protein sequence: CASSPIGYRTDSGNTIYF.

J is TRBJ1-1 and V is TRBV2, with a tentative D call TRBD1 (5 bases). This CDR3 is built from 13 residues. The V and J ends lost 4 bases and 1 base respectively, with 7 bases between them. Per the germline V gene, CDR1 is SNHLY and CDR2 is FYNNEI. The DNA for the CDR3 is TGTGCCAGCAGTGCGGACACGAACACTGAAGCTTTCTTT. Amino acid sequence: CASSADTNTEAFF.

The chain combines TRBV14 with TRBJ1-2; D is unclear. Germline V gene lookup returns CDR1 SGHDN and CDR2 FVKESK. V lost 0 bases and J 4 bases, leaving 3 bases between the germline ends. The CDR3 totals 12 residues. This CDR3 is CASSQELYGYTF. The CDR3 bases are TGTGCCAGCAGCCAAGAACTCTATGGCTACACCTTC.

In this sample, this clone turned up a few times. V gene TRBV19 combines with J gene TRBJ2-7; a possible D gene is TRBD1 (5 bases). CDR3 length equals 16 residues. The V gene lost 5 bases and the J gene lost 4 bases, with 21 bases spanning the gap. In germline, CDR1 is LNHDA, CDR2 SQIVND (reference sequence). CDR3 in DNA: TGTGCCAGTAGTGTCTTTTCAGGGATAAGTACGTACGAGCAGTACTTC. Protein sequence: CASSVFSGISTYEQYF.

The CDR3 loop reads CASSIGQEETQYF. For the CDR3, the DNA is TGTGCCAGCAGCATAGGACAGGAGGAGACCCAGTACTTC. The rearrangement links TRBV5-5 to TRBJ2-5; 7 bases are shared with TRBD1. Trimming took 4 bases from V and 5 from J; bases not matched to a gene: 5. The CDR3 consists of 13 residues. Germline lookup yields CDR1 SGHKS and CDR2 YYEKEE (reference sequence).

V gene TRBV18 combines with J gene TRBJ2-1; 10 nucleotides match TRBD2. The V segment lost 2 bases and the J segment 8 bases; nucleotides outside the gene matches: 9. The CDR3 runs 16 residues. Germline assignment: CDR1 KGHSH and CDR2 LQKENI. CDR3 amino acids: CASSPRASGRVDEQFF. The CDR3 DNA reads as TGTGCCAGCTCACCAAGGGCTAGCGGGAGAGTCGATGAGCAGTTCTTC. Variable domain in full (rest from reference TRBV18 and TRBJ2-1): NAGVMQNPRHLVRRRGQEARLRCSPMKGHSHVYWYRQLPEEGLKFMVYLQKENIIDESGMPKERFSAEFPKEGPSILRIQQVVRGDSAAYFCASSPRASGRVDEQFFGPGTRLTVL.

The V call is TRBV28, the J call TRBJ2-5; 9 bases match TRBD1. The trim removed 6 bases at V and 5 bases at J, leaving 13 bases unmatched. The germline CDR1 and CDR2 sequences are MDHEN and SYDVKM. This CDR3 has 16 amino acids. CDR3 in DNA: TGTGCCAGCAGCACATACCGGGACAGGGCACCGGAGACCCAGTACTTC. Its protein product is CASSTYRDRAPETQYF.

The chain employs TRBV5-4 and TRBJ2-1; the D gene is possibly TRBD2 (6 bases). Trimming removed 0 bases from V and 4 bases from J, with 11 bases in between. The CDR3 length is 15 residues. Germline CDR1 reads SGHNT; CDR2 reads YYREEE (reference sequence). CDR3 sequence (DNA): TGTGCCAGCAGCTTGGACGGGAGCTCTTACAATGAGCAGTTCTTC. Amino acid sequence: CASSLDGSSYNEQFF.

The chain couples TRBV5-1 to TRBJ1-1; D may be TRBD1 (5 bases). The CDR3 is 15 residues long. Deletions cut 0 bases from V and 0 bases from J, with 9 bases between. From germline, CDR1 is SGHRS and CDR2 YFSETQ. The CDR3 nucleotides are TGCGCCAGCAGCTTGGAAGCAGGGCTGAACACTGAAGCTTTCTTT. This sequence encodes CASSLEAGLNTEAFF.